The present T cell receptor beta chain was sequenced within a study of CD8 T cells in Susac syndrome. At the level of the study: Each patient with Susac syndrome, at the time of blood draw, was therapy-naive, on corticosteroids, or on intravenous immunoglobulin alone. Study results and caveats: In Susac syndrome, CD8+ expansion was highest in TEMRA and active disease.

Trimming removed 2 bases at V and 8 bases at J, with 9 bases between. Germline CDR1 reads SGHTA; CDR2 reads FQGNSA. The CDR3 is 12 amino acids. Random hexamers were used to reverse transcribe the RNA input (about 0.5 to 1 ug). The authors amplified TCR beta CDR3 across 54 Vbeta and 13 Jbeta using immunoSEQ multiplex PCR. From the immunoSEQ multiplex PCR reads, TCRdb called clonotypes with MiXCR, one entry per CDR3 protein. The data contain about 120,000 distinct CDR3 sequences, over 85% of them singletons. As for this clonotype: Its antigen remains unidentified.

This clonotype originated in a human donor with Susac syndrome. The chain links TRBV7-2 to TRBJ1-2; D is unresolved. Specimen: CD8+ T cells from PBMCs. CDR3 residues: CASSLCYSGYTF. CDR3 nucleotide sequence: TGTGCCAGCAGCTTATGTTACAGCGGCTACACCTTC.